Following are 13 T cell receptor beta chains from one sample sequenced in a study of blood T cells in healthy people across ages. Combining a sample-barcoded 5' primer with a J-beta primer mix, a second PCR ran for roughly 7 to 12 cycles. Via MiXCR, TCRdb re-called the 5' RACE reads, giving one row per CDR3 protein. The table records approximately 790,000 distinct CDR3 sequences, 62% of them present only once. The source material was blood. Receptors were obtained from a young man in good health.

The rearrangement uses TRBV9 and TRBJ2-2; maybe TRBD2 (5 bases). With 0 bases removed from V and 8 bases from J, the gap between germline ends came to 14 bases. There are 15 residues in the CDR3. CDR1 SGDLS and CDR2 YYNGEE come from the germline V gene. The CDR3 bases are TGTGCCAGCAGCGTAGGGGCTAGCATCACGGGGGAGCTGTTTTTT. Its protein is CASSVGASITGELFF.

This chain uses TRBV5-5 with TRBJ2-7, with 10 nucleotides matching TRBD1. V shed 5 bases and J 2 bases; nucleotides not matched to a gene: 7. The CDR3 runs 15 residues. Germline CDR1 reads SGHKS; CDR2 reads YYEKEE (reference sequence). This chain's CDR3 is CASRQDRGFTYEQYF. The CDR3 DNA sequence: TGTGCCAGCAGACAGGACAGGGGGTTCACCTACGAGCAGTACTTC.

The gene calls are TRBV6-2 or TRBV6-3 and TRBJ2-7; 7 positions match TRBD1. J gave up 2 bases and V 7 bases, and 8 bases lay outside the gene matches. This CDR3 region has 14 residues. Germline V CDR1 and CDR2: MNHEY, SVGEGT. The CDR3 protein is CASTLQGLAYEQYF. In DNA, the CDR3 is TGTGCCAGCACTCTACAGGGGCTTGCCTACGAGCAGTACTTC.

This clonotype was picked up one time. The V gene is TRBV7-9, the J gene TRBJ2-1; maybe TRBD1 (5 bases). This CDR3 contains 15 residues. The ends were cut back, 3 bases at V and 2 bases at J, with 11 bases in the middle. Germline assignment: CDR1 SEHNR and CDR2 FQNEAQ (reference sequence). The CDR3 loop is CASSLTPGTYNEQFF. Here the CDR3 DNA reads TGTGCCAGCAGCTTGACCCCAGGGACCTACAATGAGCAGTTCTTC.

V is TRBV6-5 and J is TRBJ2-1; 10 bases match TRBD1. In germline, CDR1 is MNHEY, CDR2 SVGAGI. Germline trimming cut 2 bases from V and 10 bases from J; bases unmatched to any gene: 5. There are 14 residues in the CDR3. The CDR3 is CASSYGTGAREQFF. DNA for the CDR3: TGTGCCAGCAGTTACGGGACAGGGGCCAGGGAGCAGTTCTTC.

This chain links TRBV29-1 with TRBJ2-5; D unclear. TRBJ2-7 explains the end of the DNA better; the J call may be wrong. The CDR3 runs to 13 residues. Germline loops: CDR1 SQVTM, CDR2 ANQGSEA. CDR3 residues: CSVARTYSYEQYF. The CDR3 region has the DNA TGCAGCGTTGCACGGACCTACTCCTACGAGCAGTACTTC.

Note on this clonotype: A much larger clone sits a single nucleotide away, making a read error possible. This chain connects TRBV5-1 to TRBJ2-5, with D perhaps TRBD1 or TRBD2 (5 bases each). The germline V gene has CDR1 SGHRS and CDR2 YFSETQ. The length of the CDR3 is 14 residues. CDR3 region: CAGSITGTQETQYF. Written as DNA, the CDR3 is TGCGCCGGCAGCATCACCGGGACCCAAGAGACCCAGTACTTC.

This clonotype has only a few counts. This chain connects TRBV5-6 to TRBJ1-2; D unresolved. The CDR3 spans 14 residues. V lost 2 bases and J lost 0, with 8 bases in between. CDR1 and CDR2 (germline): SGHDT, YYEEEE. The chain's CDR3 is CASSFDNPNYGYTF. The CDR3 DNA reads TGTGCCAGCAGCTTTGACAACCCTAACTATGGCTACACCTTC.

This clonotype was found once. The chain's CDR3 is CAIRGARDSSYEQYF. The CDR3 DNA reads as TGTGCCATCCGGGGAGCCAGGGACAGCTCCTACGAGCAGTACTTC. The J gene is TRBJ2-7, the V gene TRBV28; the match to TRBD1 covers 7 bases. Germline values: CDR1 MDHEN, CDR2 SYDVKM. The CDR3 loop spans 15 amino acids. V lost 10 bases and J lost 0; bases outside the gene matches: 12.

The rearrangement uses TRBV4-3 and TRBJ1-6; D is perhaps TRBD1 (5 bases). V was pared by 0 bases and J by 10 bases, with 10 bases between. The V gene's germline CDR1 is LGHNA and CDR2 YSLEER. The CDR3 length is 14 residues. The CDR3 region is CASSQDRAGSPLHF. The CDR3 DNA is TGCGCCAGCAGCCAAGACAGGGCTGGGTCACCCCTCCACTTT.

This clonotype was observed a handful of times. CDR3 residues: CSALGPVNEQFF. The CDR3, as DNA: TGCAGTGCTCTTGGACCGGTCAATGAGCAGTTCTTC. V usage is TRBV20-1 and J usage is TRBJ2-1; D gene uncertain. The ends were cut back, 5 bases at V and 6 bases at J, with 11 bases in the middle. The CDR3 loop spans 12 amino acids. The germline CDR1 and CDR2 sequences are DFQATT and SNEGSKA (reference sequence).

V usage is TRBV19 and J usage is TRBJ1-1; maybe TRBD1 (5 bases). This CDR3 comprises 18 residues. V was pared by 4 bases and J by 0 bases, with 21 bases between. The germline V gene has CDR1 LNHDA and CDR2 SQIVND (reference sequence). CDR3 bases: TGTGCCAGTAGTAATAGGGGACGTGTGGGATCCCTGAACACTGAAGCTTTCTTT. It yields the protein CASSNRGRVGSLNTEAFF.

This clonotype came up a few times. A much larger clone differs from this one at a single base, so this may be a read error. This chain uses TRBV4-2 with TRBJ2-7, with 10 bases identical to TRBD1. With 8 bases clipped from V and 2 bases from J, the junction kept 6 bases outside the gene matches. CDR3 size: 14 residues. Germline V gene data show CDR1 as LGHNA and CDR2 as YNFKEQ. The CDR3 DNA is TGTGCCAGCGGTCCCGGGACAGGGGCCTACGAGCAGTACTTC. Its protein product is CASGPGTGAYEQYF.